The next 4 T cell receptor beta chains were all read from a single sample in a study of Ad26.COV2.S vaccination and SARS-CoV-2 variants (dated by TCRdb to about 2021). Receptor amplification or capture employed the immunoSEQ multiplex PCR assay. TCRdb retrieved this table from immuneACCESS and kept in-frame rearrangements only. Not all clones are present; in checked studies, unresolved V genes account for under half, and no reason is known for the remainder. This sample has fewer than 400,000 clones in its table, and about nine tenths of those were observed once. 5.5% of the sample is in the top ten clones. What this sample's treatment or condition label stands for: 19 received Ad26.COV2.S at low or high dose, single or two shots; 5 received placebo; per-sample allocation not given. For vaccine and placebo recipients, repertoires were sequenced using samples collected on day 63 after the first injection.

The source material was peripheral blood, sampled in a trial of Ad26.COV2.S vaccine versus placebo. These receptors originate from a person between 18 and 65 years old who received the Ad26.COV2.S COVID-19 vaccine or a placebo.

The genes are TRBV29-1 and TRBJ1-4; maybe TRBD1 (5 bases). Trimming removed 7 bases at V and 5 bases at J, with 14 bases between. Germline V gene sequence: CDR1 SQVTM, CDR2 ANQGSEA. The CDR3 sequence is 13 residues long. The CDR3 loop is CSGGTFKNEKLFF. The CDR3 bases are TGCAGCGGGGGGACCTTTAAGAATGAAAAACTGTTTTTT.

The V gene is TRBV18, the J gene TRBJ2-3; D ambiguous. This CDR3 is 14 amino acids long. V gave up 2 bases and J gave up 4 bases, with 10 bases separating them. In germline, CDR1 is KGHSH, CDR2 LQKENI. The CDR3 region has the DNA TGTGCCAGCTCACCAGTCCTGCTAGCAGATACGCAGTATTTT. Amino acid sequence: CASSPVLLADTQYF.

This rearrangement joins TRBV5-8 to TRBJ1-4; D remains ambiguous. Germline CDR1 and CDR2: SGHTS and YDEGEE. This CDR3 has 14 amino acids. V lost 0 bases, J lost 4 bases, and 7 bases lay in between. The CDR3 protein is CASSLGTGNEKLFF. The CDR3 DNA is TGTGCCAGCAGCTTGGGGACCGGTAATGAAAAACTGTTTTTT.

This clone was counted once. The CDR3 sequence is CASSNPGQGSYGYTF. CDR3 DNA sequence: TGTGCCAGTAGTAATCCGGGACAGGGTTCCTATGGCTACACCTTC. The chain combines TRBV19 with TRBJ1-2, with TRBD1 matching 9 bases. V shed 4 bases and J 4 bases; nucleotides not matched to a gene: 7. Germline CDR1 reads LNHDA; CDR2 reads SQIVND (reference sequence). The CDR3 extends over 15 amino acids.